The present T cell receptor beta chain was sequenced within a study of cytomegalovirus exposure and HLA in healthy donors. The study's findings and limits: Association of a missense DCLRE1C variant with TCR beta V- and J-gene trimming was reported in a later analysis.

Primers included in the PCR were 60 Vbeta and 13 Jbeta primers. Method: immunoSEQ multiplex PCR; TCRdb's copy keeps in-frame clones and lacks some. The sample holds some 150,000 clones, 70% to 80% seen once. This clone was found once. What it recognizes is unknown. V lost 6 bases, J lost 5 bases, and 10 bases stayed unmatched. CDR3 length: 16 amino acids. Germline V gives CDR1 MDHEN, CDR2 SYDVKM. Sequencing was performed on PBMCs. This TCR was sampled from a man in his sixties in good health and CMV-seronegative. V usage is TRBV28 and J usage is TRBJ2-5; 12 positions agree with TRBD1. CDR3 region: CASRGTGGSVGETQYF. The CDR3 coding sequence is TGTGCCAGCAGAGGGACAGGGGGCTCTGTCGGTGAGACCCAGTACTTC.